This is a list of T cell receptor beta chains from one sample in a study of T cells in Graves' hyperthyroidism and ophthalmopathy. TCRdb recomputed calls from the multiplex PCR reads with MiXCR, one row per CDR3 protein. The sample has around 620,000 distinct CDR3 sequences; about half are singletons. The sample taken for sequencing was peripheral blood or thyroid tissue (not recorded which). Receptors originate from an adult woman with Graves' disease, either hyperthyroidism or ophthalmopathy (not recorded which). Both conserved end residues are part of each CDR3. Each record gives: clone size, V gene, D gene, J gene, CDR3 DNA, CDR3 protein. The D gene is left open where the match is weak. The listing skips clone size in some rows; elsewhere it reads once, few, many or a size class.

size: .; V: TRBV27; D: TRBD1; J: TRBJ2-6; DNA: TGTGCCAGCATGGAAGCCGGGACAGGGGAATCTGGGGCCAACGTCCTGACTTTC; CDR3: CASMEAGTGESGANVLTF
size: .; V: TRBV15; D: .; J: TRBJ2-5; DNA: TGTGCCACCAGCAGTGAAACCCGGGAACAAGAGACCCAGTACTTC; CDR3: CATSSETREQETQYF
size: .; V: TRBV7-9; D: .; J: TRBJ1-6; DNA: TGTGCCAGCAGCGAACAGAGCTCCTATAATTCACCCCTCCACTTT; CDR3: CASSEQSSYNSPLHF
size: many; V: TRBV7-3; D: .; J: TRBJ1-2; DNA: TGTGCCAGCAGCTCCTACAATGGATATGGCTACACCTTC; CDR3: CASSSYNGYGYTF
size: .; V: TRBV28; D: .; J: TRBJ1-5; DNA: TGTGCCAGCAGCCCCGCCAGGGGCCGGTATCAGCCCCAGCATTTT; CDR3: CASSPARGRYQPQHF
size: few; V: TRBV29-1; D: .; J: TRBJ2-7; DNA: TGCAGCGTGACAAACTCCTACGAGCAGTACTTC; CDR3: CSVTNSYEQYF
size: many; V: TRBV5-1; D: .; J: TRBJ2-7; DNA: TGCGCCAGCAGCTGGGGGACTCATCACCAATCCTACGAGCAGTACTTC; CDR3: CASSWGTHHQSYEQYF
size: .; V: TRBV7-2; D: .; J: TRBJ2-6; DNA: TGTGCCAGCAGCTTAAAGGCGGGGGCCAACGTCCTGACTTTC; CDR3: CASSLKAGANVLTF
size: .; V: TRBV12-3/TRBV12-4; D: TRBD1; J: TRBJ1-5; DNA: TGTGCCAGCCGAGCAACAGGGGGAAGCAATCAGCCCCAGCATTTT; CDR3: CASRATGGSNQPQHF
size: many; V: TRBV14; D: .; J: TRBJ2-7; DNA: TGTGCCAGCAGCCAAGAAACTATTACAACTCGCTACGAGCAGTACTTC; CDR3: CASSQETITTRYEQYF
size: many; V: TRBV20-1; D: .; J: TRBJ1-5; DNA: TGCAGTGCTAGTCTTCACACAGTTTTGGATAGCAATCAGCCCCAGCATTTT; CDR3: CSASLHTVLDSNQPQHF
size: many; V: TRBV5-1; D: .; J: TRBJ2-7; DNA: TGCGCCAGCAGCCGAAGGACGGGGGCCTACGAGCAGTACTTC; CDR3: CASSRRTGAYEQYF
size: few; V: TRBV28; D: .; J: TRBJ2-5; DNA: TGTGCCAGCAGTCCCAGGAGGGGGCGCGGTCCGTACCAAGAGACCCAGTACTTC; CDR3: CASSPRRGRGPYQETQYF
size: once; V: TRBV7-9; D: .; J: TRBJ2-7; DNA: TGTGCCGCTCGGACGGGGAGCTCCTACGAGCAGTACTTC; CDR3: CAARTGSSYEQYF
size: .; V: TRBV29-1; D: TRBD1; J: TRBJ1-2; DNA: TGCAGCGTCGCCATGCCCGGGACAGGGGATGGGGATGGCTACACCTTC; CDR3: CSVAMPGTGDGDGYTF
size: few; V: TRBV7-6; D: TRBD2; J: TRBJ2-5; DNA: TGTGCCAGCAGCTTGGGGACTAGCGGGGCTGAGACCCAGTACTTC; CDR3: CASSLGTSGAETQYF
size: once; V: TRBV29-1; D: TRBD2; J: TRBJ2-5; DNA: TGCAGCTTTGGCAGCCTAGCGGGAGGAGAGACCCAGTACTTC; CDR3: CSFGSLAGGETQYF
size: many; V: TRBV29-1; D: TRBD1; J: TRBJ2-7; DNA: TGCAGCGTTGGGGGGACAGGGGGCTACGAGCAGTACTTC; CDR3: CSVGGTGGYEQYF
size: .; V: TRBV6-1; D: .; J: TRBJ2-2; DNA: TGTGCCGGACGCCGATGGGTCAGGGGCATCGGGGAGCTGTTTTTT; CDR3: CAGRRWVRGIGELFF